Listed below are T cell receptor beta chains from one sample, sequenced in a study of early T cells in non-severe SARS-CoV-2 infection. TCRdb independently ran MiXCR on the 5' RACE reads; one entry per CDR3 protein. The sample gives approximately 50,000 distinct CDR3 sequences, about 9.3% of which show up once; more than 13% is in the top ten. The sample consisted of whole blood. These receptors originate from an adult who was a healthcare worker with PCR-confirmed SARS-CoV-2 infection or an uninfected control (not recorded which). Both conserved end residues are trimmed from each CDR3. The order of the fields is V gene, J gene, CDR3 protein.

V: TRBV7-2; J: TRBJ1-3; CDR3: ASSLEQGFGNTIY
V: TRBV4-3; J: TRBJ1-1; CDR3: ASSQDVTANTEAF
V: TRBV28; J: TRBJ1-5; CDR3: ASSSTGEHQPQH
V: TRBV7-2; J: TRBJ2-2; CDR3: ASSRDTTRELF
V: TRBV7-9; J: TRBJ1-4; CDR3: TSSLVQGATNEKLF
V: TRBV5-1; J: TRBJ2-1; CDR3: ASALSLQSYNEQF
V: TRBV20-1; J: TRBJ2-5; CDR3: SARRETQY
V: TRBV14; J: TRBJ2-7; CDR3: ASSQIYPGLSSYEQY
V: TRBV9; J: TRBJ2-3; CDR3: ASSTTTGTSKDTQY
V: TRBV28; J: TRBJ1-1; CDR3: ASSLFGVRGSNTEAF
V: TRBV3-1; J: TRBJ1-2; CDR3: ASSMGRLYGYT
V: TRBV10-3; J: TRBJ2-1; CDR3: AISEGALGIFYNEQF
V: TRBV7-3; J: TRBJ2-7; CDR3: ASSFGTSRSEQY
V: TRBV28; J: TRBJ1-2; CDR3: ASSSSPNPYGYT
V: TRBV20-1; J: TRBJ1-1; CDR3: SARLETGKLTEAF
V: TRBV4-2; J: TRBJ1-1; CDR3: ASSRGTGSGNTEAF
V: TRBV7-9; J: TRBJ2-1; CDR3: ASSLVGSGRRDEQF
V: TRBV6-5; J: TRBJ2-5; CDR3: ASYGGYQETQY
V: TRBV6-2/TRBV6-3; J: TRBJ2-1; CDR3: ASRPGASYNEQF
V: TRBV7-9; J: TRBJ1-1; CDR3: ASSLGQVNTEAF
V: TRBV9; J: TRBJ1-3; CDR3: ASSAGRISGNTIY
V: TRBV6-5; J: TRBJ2-1; CDR3: ASAGARYSYNEQF
V: TRBV21-1; J: TRBJ2-7; CDR3: AETEDHEQY
V: TRBV27; J: TRBJ2-1; CDR3: ASRITTRYNEQF
V: TRBV29-1; J: TRBJ1-3; CDR3: SVEDAGNTIY
V: TRBV15; J: TRBJ2-1; CDR3: ATYRGDEQF
V: TRBV6-5; J: TRBJ2-7; CDR3: ASSRSTSSYEQY
V: TRBV7-2; J: TRBJ1-4; CDR3: ASSLLASTTNEKLF
V: TRBV3-1; J: TRBJ1-3; CDR3: ASSQERGVRSGNTIY
V: TRBV28; J: TRBJ2-2; CDR3: ASTTSSASRPWELF
V: TRBV12-3/TRBV12-4; J: TRBJ1-6; CDR3: ASSPGGTYNSPLH
V: TRBV5-1; J: TRBJ2-7; CDR3: ASSLGRESYEQY
V: TRBV28; J: TRBJ2-7; CDR3: ASSLLRQFLI
V: TRBV12-3/TRBV12-4; J: TRBJ2-7; CDR3: ASSQRGFYEQY
V: TRBV6-5; J: TRBJ2-1; CDR3: ASSHTSGVEQF
V: TRBV6-2/TRBV6-3; J: TRBJ2-1; CDR3: ASSYSGTSGRPIRNEQF
V: TRBV6-2/TRBV6-3; J: TRBJ2-1; CDR3: ASSYSKWVGVSSYNEQF